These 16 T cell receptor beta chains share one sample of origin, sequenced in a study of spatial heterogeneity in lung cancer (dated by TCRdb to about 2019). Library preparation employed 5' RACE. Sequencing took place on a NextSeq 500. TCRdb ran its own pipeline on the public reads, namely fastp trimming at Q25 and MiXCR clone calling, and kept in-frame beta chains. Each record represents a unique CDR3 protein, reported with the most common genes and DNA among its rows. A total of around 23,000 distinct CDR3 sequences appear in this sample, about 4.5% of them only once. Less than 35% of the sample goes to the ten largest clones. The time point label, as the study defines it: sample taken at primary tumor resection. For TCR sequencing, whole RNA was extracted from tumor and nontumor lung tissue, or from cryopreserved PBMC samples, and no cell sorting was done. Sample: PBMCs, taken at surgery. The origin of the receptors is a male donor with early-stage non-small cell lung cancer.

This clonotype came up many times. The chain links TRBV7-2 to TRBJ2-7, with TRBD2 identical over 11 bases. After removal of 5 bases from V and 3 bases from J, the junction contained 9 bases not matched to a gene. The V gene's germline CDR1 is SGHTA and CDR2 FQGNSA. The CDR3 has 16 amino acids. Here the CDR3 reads CASSPNPTSGGYEQYF. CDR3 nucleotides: TGTGCCAGCAGCCCGAACCCCACTAGCGGGGGCTACGAGCAGTACTTC.

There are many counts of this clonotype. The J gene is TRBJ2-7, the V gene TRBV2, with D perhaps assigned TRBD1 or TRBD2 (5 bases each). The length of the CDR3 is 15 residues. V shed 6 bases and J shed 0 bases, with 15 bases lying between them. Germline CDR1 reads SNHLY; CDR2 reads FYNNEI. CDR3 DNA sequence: TGTGCCAGCAGCGTTGGGACGGGCAGCTCCTACGAGCAGTACTTC. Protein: CASSVGTGSSYEQYF.

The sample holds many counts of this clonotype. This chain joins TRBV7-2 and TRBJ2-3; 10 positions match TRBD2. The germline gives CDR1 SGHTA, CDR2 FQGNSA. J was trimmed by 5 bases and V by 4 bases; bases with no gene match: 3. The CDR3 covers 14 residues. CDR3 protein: CASSSSGGRDTQYF. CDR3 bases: TGTGCCAGCAGCTCTAGCGGGGGAAGAGATACGCAGTATTTT.

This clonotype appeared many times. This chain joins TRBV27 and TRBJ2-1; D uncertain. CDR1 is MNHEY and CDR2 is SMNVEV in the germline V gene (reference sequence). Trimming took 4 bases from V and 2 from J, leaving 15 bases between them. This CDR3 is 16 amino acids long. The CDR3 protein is CASSSRPELPYNEQFF. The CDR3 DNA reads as TGTGCCAGCAGTTCCCGGCCCGAACTCCCCTACAATGAGCAGTTCTTC.

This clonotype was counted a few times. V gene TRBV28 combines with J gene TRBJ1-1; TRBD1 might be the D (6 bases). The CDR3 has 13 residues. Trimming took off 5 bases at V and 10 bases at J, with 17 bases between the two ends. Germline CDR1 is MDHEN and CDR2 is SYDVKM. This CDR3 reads CASSTRTRGGAFF. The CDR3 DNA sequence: TGTGCCAGCAGTACCCGGACCCGAGGGGGAGCTTTCTTT.

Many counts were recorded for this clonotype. CDR3 amino acids: CASSPTGLTAGEQYF. CDR3 coding DNA: TGTGCCAGCAGCCCTACCGGGCTCACCGCGGGGGAGCAGTACTTC. The chain links TRBV7-3 to TRBJ2-7, with D possibly TRBD2 on 6 matching bases. Germline loops: CDR1 SGHTA, CDR2 FQGTGA. CDR3 length: 15 amino acids. V lost 5 bases and J lost 7, with 21 bases in between.

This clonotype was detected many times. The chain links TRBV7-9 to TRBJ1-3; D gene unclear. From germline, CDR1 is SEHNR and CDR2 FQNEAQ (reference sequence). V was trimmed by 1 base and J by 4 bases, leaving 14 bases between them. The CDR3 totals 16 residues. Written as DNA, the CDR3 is TGTGCCAGCAGCTTAGTCGATGGTATGACGGGAAACACCATATATTTT. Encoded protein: CASSLVDGMTGNTIYF.

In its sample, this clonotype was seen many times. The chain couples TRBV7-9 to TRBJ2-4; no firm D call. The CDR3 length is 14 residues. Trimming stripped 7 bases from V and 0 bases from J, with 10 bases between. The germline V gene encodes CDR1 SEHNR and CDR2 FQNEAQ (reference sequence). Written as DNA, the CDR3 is TGTGCCAGCATCTCCCTTTCAGCCAAAAACATTCAGTACTTC. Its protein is CASISLSAKNIQYF.

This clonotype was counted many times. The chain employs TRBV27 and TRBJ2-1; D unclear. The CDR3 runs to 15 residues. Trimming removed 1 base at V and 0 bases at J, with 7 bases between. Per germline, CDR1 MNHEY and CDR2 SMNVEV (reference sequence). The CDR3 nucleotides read TGTGCCAGCAGTTTATGGGCAGGCTCCTACAATGAGCAGTTCTTC. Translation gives CASSLWAGSYNEQFF.

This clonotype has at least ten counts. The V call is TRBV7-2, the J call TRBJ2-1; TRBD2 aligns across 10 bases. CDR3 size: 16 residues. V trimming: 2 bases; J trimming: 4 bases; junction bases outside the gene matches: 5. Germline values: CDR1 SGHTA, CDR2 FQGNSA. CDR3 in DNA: TGTGCCAGCAGCTTAACGGGGACTAGCGCGTACAATGAGCAGTTCTTC. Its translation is CASSLTGTSAYNEQFF.

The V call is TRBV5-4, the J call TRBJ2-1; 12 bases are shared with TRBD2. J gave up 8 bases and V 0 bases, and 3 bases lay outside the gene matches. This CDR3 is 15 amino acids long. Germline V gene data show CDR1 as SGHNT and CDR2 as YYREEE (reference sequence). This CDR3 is CASSLGLAGADEQFF. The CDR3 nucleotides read TGTGCCAGCAGCTTGGGACTAGCGGGGGCAGATGAGCAGTTCTTC.

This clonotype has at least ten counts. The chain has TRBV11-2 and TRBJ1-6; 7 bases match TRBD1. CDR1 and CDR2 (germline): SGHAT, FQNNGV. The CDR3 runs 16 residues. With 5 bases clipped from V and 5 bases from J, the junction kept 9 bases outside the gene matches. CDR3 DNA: TGTGCCAGCAGCCCGGGACAGAGGATTAATAATTCACCCCTCCACTTT. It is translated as CASSPGQRINNSPLHF.

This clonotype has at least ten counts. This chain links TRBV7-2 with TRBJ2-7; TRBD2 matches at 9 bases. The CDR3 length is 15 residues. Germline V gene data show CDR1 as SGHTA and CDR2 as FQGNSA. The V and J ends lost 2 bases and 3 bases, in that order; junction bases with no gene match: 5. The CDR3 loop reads CASSLRSSGVYEQYF. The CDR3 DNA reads TGTGCCAGCAGCTTACGCTCTAGCGGGGTCTACGAGCAGTACTTC. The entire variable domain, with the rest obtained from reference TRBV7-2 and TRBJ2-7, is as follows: GAGVSQSPSNKVTEKGKDVELRCDPISGHTALYWYRQSLGQGLEFLIYFQGNSAPDKSGLPSDRFSAERTGGSVSTLTIQRTQQEDSAVYLCASSLRSSGVYEQYFGPGTRLTVT.

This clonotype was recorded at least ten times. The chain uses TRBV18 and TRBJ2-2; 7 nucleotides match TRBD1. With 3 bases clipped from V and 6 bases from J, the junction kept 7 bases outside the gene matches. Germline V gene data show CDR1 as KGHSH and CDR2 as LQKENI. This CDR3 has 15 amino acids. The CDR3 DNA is TGTGCCAGCTCACCGGCCTCCGGGACAGCCGGGGAGCTGTTTTTT. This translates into CASSPASGTAGELFF.

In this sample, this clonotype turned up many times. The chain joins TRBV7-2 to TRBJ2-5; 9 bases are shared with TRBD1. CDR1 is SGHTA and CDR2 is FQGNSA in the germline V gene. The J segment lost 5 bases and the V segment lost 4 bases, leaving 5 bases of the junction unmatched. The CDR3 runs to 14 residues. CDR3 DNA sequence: TGTGCCAGCAGCTCGGACAGGGGTTCCGAGACCCAGTACTTC. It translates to CASSSDRGSETQYF.

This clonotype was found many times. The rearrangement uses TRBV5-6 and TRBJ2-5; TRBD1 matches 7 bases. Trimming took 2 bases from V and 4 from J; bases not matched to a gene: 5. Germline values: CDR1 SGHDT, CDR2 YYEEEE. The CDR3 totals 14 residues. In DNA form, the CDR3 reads TGTGCCAGCAGCTTTACCGGGACAGCAGAGACCCAGTACTTC. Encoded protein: CASSFTGTAETQYF. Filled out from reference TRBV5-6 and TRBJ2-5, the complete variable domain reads DAGVTQSPTHLIKTRGQQVTLRCSPKSGHDTVSWYQQALGQGPQFIFQYYEEEERQRGNFPDRFSGHQFPNYSSELNVNALLLGDSALYLCASSFTGTAETQYFGPGTRLLVL.